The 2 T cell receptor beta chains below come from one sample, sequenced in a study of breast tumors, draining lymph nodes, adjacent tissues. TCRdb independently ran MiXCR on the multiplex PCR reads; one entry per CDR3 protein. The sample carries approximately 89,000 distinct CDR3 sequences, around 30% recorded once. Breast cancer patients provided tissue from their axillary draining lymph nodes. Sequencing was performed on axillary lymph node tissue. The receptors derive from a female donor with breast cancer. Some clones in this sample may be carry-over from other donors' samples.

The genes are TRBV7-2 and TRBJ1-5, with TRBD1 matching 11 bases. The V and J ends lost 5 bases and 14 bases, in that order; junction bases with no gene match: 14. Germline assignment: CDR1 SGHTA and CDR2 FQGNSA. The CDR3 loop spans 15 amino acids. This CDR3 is CASSTRTGGGQPKHF. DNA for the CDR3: TGTGCCAGCAGCACCCGGACAGGGGGCGGTCAACCCAAGCATTTT.

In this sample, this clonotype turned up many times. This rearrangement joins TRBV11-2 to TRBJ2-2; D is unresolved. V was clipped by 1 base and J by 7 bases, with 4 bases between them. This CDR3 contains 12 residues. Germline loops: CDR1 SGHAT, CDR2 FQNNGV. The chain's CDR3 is CASSLAGGELFF. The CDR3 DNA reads TGTGCCAGCAGCTTAGCTGGCGGGGAGCTGTTTTTT.